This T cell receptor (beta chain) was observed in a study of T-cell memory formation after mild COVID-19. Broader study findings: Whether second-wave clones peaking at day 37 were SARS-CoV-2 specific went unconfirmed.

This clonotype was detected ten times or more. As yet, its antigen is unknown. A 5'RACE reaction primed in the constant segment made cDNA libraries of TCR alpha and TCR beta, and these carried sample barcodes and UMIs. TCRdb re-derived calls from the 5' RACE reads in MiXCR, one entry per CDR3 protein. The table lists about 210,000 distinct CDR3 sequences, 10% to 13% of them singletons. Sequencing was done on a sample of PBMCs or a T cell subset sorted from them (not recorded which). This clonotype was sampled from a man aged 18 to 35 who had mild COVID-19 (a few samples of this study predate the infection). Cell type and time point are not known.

CDR3 sequence (DNA): TGTGCCAGCAGCTTGGACGATCAGCCCCAGCATTTT. The encoded protein is CASSLDDQPQHF. The rearrangement uses TRBV5-4 and TRBJ1-5; no reliable D call. Germline CDR1 SGHNT, CDR2 YYREEE (reference sequence). V dropped 0 bases and J dropped 5 bases, with 3 bases sitting between them. CDR3 length: 12 amino acids.